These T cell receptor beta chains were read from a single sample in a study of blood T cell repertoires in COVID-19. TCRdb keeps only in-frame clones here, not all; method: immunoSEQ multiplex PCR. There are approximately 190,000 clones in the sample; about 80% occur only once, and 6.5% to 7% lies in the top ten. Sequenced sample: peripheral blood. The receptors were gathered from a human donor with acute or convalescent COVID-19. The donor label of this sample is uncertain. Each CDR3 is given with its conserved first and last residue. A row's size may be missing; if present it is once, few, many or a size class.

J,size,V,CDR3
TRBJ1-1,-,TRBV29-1,CSVGFRGAAEAFF
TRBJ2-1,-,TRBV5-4,CASSPKVAGTYNEQFF
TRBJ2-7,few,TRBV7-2,CASSITGAGEQYF
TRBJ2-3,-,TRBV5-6,CASSLHGNTDTQYF
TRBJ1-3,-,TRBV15,CATSRAQGPGNTIYF
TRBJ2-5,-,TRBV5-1,CASSLSGLETQYF
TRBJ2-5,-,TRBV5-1,CATTGGAPRETQYF
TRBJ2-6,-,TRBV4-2,CASSQEVGTERSGANVLTF
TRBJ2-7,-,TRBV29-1,CSVEARGRDYEQYF
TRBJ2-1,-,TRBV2,CASSLRVSSYNEQFF
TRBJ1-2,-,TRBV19,CASSGTRQGVFSYGYTF
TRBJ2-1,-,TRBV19,CASSINAGAYNEQFF
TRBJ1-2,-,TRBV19,CASSRDRDYGYTF
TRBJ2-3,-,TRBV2,CASSSSGRSADTQYF
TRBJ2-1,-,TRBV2,CARERAPLSEQFF
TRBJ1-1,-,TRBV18,CASSPPGGERTEAFF
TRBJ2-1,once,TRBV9,CASSVALQGTSFNEQFF
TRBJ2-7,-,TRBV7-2,CASSLVDMLASGNGYEQYF
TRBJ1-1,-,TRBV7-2,CASSLAQGGNTEAFF
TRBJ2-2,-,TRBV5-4,CASSLARGALNTGELFF
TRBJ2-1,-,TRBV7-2,CASSLENWGVEEFF
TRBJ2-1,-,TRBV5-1,CASSLATSGSNYEQFF
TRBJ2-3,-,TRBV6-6,CASSRTPGAGIADTQYF
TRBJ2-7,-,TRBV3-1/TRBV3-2,CASSLWREDEQYF
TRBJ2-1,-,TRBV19,CASSSRTSGSYNEQFF
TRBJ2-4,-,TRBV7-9,CASSLVVGAIGVQYF
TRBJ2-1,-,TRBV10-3,CATRKSEGAGYNEQFF
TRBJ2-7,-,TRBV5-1,CASSLWADYEQYF
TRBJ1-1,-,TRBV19,CASSPSRDRGGGDSNTEAFF
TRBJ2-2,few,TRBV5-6,CASSPGTESTGELFF
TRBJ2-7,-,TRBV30,CAWRVSGVPYEQYF
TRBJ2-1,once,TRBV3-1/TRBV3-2,CASSPPGLAGYNEQFF
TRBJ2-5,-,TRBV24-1,CATSDPLTVTETQYF
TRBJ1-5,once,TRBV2,CASSEVARSHQPQHF
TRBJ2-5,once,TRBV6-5,CASRGFQGKTQYF
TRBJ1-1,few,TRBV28,CASSLLTGGAAFF
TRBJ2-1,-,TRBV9,CASSVTVAAGGYNEQFF
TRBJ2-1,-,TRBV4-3,CASSQEGLAGEQFF
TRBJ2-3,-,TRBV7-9,CASSLLTDTQYF
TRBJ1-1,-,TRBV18,CASSRRTGRTEAFF
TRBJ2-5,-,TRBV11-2,CASSLVDSPLQETQYF
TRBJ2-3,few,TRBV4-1,CASSPGQGRTDTQYF
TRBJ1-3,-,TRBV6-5,CASKLGQSGNTIYF
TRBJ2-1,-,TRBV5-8,CASSGLGLTNEQFF
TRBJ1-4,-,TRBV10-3,CAISLNGGEKLFF
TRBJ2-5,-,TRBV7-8,CASSLATSFETQYF
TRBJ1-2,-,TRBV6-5,CASRGAGGNYGYTF
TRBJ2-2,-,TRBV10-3,CAIQSRGTGELFF
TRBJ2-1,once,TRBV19,CASSIRLAGFVGGYNEQFF
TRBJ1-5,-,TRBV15,CATSRESWTVSNQPQHF
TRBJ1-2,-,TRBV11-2,CASSPTTLRGNYGYTF
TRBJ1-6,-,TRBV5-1,CASSLGDWTGGSPLHF
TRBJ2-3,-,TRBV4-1,CASSHGTSGNTDTQYF
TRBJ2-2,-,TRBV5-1,CASSLEETSGRASGELFF